This TCR beta chain emerged from a study of T cell repertoires in cytomegalovirus infection. Study context: Signatures in public TCR beta sequences pointed to both CMV infection and matching HLA type. Study observations and caveats: Ex vivo, HLA-C-restricted CMV-specific TCR beta clonotypes prevailed over the rest of the response. The cumulative frequency of public TCR beta families identified carriers of CMV plus the relevant HLA.

This clonotype was found many times. Its target is not known. The V segment lost 2 bases and the J segment 4 bases; nucleotides outside the gene matches: 2. This CDR3 is built from 14 residues. The germline V gene encodes CDR1 SGHTA and CDR2 FQGTGA. Each CDR3 protein is one row after TCRdb ran MiXCR on the reads. The data contain approximately 70,000 distinct CDR3 sequences, 4% of them singletons. The V gene is TRBV7-3, the J gene TRBJ2-1, with 7 bases aligning to TRBD2. This receptor was obtained from a human donor in good health (CMV status not recorded). Some clones in this sample may be carry-over from other donors' samples. Sequencing was performed on PBMCs. CDR3: CASSLGRGYNEQFF. In DNA, the CDR3 is TGTGCCAGCAGCTTAGGGCGGGGGTACAATGAGCAGTTCTTC.